These 23 T cell receptor beta chains were sequenced from one sample in a study of T-cell memory formation after mild COVID-19. TCRdb called the 5' RACE reads again in MiXCR, with one record for every CDR3 protein. The sample has 400,000 or so distinct CDR3 sequences, 20% seen once. Sequencing was performed on PBMCs or a T cell subset sorted from them (not recorded which). The source of these receptors is an adult woman who had mild COVID-19 (a few samples of this study predate the infection). Cell type and time point are not known.

There are a few counts of this clonotype. The rearrangement joins TRBV15 to TRBJ2-3; 7 bases match TRBD2. This CDR3 has 15 residues. The germline CDR1 and CDR2 sequences are LNHNV and YYDKDF (reference sequence). V shed 1 base and J 0 bases; nucleotides not matched to a gene: 1. CDR3 DNA: TGTGCCACCAGCAGAGTTAGCGGGAGCACAGATACGCAGTATTTT. It translates to CATSRVSGSTDTQYF.

This chain links TRBV6-5 with TRBJ1-1; D may be TRBD1 (6 bases). The CDR3 consists of 14 residues. V was shortened by 5 bases and J by 5 bases, with 15 bases between the two germline ends. Germline lookup yields CDR1 MNHEY and CDR2 SVGAGI. CDR3 residues: CASSPQGGRTEAFF. CDR3 sequence (DNA): TGTGCCAGCAGTCCCCAAGGGGGGAGGACTGAAGCTTTCTTT.

This clonotype was seen more than once but under ten times. The chain carries TRBV11-3 and TRBJ2-1; 9 nucleotides agree with TRBD2. The CDR3 loop spans 14 amino acids. From germline, CDR1 is SGHNT and CDR2 YENEEA. V dropped 5 bases and J dropped 5; count of bases not matched to a gene: 4. This chain's CDR3 is CASSPAGGDNEQFF. The DNA of the CDR3 is TGTGCCAGCAGCCCGGCGGGGGGGGACAATGAGCAGTTCTTC.

The chain joins TRBV7-2 to TRBJ2-5, with D possibly being TRBD1 (6 bases). From germline, CDR1 is SGHTA and CDR2 FQGNSA. V lost 5 bases to trimming and J lost 6 bases, with 19 bases between them. The CDR3 is made up of 15 amino acids. CDR3 in DNA: TGTGCCAGCAGCCGGAAGGGGGATGCTGGAAAGACCCAGTACTTC. Translated: CASSRKGDAGKTQYF.

This clonotype was found a few times. V is TRBV29-1 and J is TRBJ2-7, with D possibly being TRBD1 (6 bases). The CDR3 is made up of 13 amino acids. With 6 bases removed from V and 5 bases from J, the gap between germline ends came to 17 bases. The V gene's germline CDR1 is SQVTM and CDR2 ANQGSEA. CDR3 nucleotide sequence: TGCAGCGTCTCTCGGTACAGGGAAGACGAGCAGTACTTC. Residues: CSVSRYREDEQYF.

This clonotype occurred a few times. Here the CDR3 reads CASSLEWATSGRPYEQYF. As DNA, the CDR3 is TGTGCCAGCAGCCTAGAGTGGGCGACTAGCGGGAGGCCGTACGAGCAGTACTTC. The chain couples TRBV7-6 to TRBJ2-7, with TRBD2 matching over 13 bases. Trimming removed 5 bases from V and 4 bases from J; junction bases left unmatched: 14. CDR1 and CDR2 from the germline V gene are SGHVS and FNYEAQ. The CDR3 spans 18 residues.

This clonotype was counted a few times. V usage is TRBV20-1 and J usage is TRBJ2-1; TRBD2 matches at 14 bases. Trimming removed 6 bases from V and 0 bases from J; junction bases left unmatched: 7. The CDR3 covers 17 residues. Germline-derived CDR1 and CDR2 are DFQATT and SNEGSKA (reference sequence). In DNA form, the CDR3 reads TGCAGTGCCGTCGGACTAGCGGGAGGCTACTCCTACAATGAGCAGTTCTTC. It is translated as CSAVGLAGGYSYNEQFF.

This sequence joins TRBV5-5 and TRBJ1-5; D gene uncertain. This CDR3 region has 15 residues. From germline, CDR1 is SGHKS and CDR2 YYEKEE (reference sequence). Trimming removed 1 base at V and 1 base at J, with 9 bases between. The CDR3 bases are TGTGCCAGCAGCTTGCGAGCCGGGAGCAATCAGCCCCAGCATTTT. Amino acid sequence: CASSLRAGSNQPQHF.

The rearrangement links TRBV29-1 to TRBJ1-1, with D possibly being TRBD1 (5 bases). This CDR3 spans 12 amino acids. Trimming took 4 bases from V and 5 from J, leaving 11 bases between them. CDR1 is SQVTM, CDR2 ANQGSEA, per germline. CDR3 nucleotides: TGCAGCGTTGTGGGGGGACCGACTGAAGCTTTCTTT. This translates into CSVVGGPTEAFF.

The chain employs TRBV4-1 and TRBJ2-1; D gene uncertain. CDR3 size: 15 residues. Trimming took off 4 bases at V and 7 bases at J, with 17 bases between the two ends. Germline lookup yields CDR1 MGHRA and CDR2 YSYEKL. CDR3 residues: CASSPLGDGPNEQFF. The CDR3 nucleotides are TGCGCCAGCAGCCCGCTAGGTGACGGGCCGAATGAGCAGTTCTTC.

This rearrangement joins TRBV6-5 to TRBJ2-7; D may match TRBD1 or TRBD2 (5 bases each). The CDR3 is 20 residues long. V shed 5 bases and J shed 0 bases, with 29 bases lying between them. From germline, CDR1 is MNHEY and CDR2 SVGAGI. DNA for the CDR3: TGTGCCAGCAGTCCTGGAAGGGGTAGCGCCCTTACCCACAGCTCCTACGAGCAGTACTTC. The encoded protein is CASSPGRGSALTHSSYEQYF.

The V and J genes are TRBV3-1 and TRBJ2-2, with no clear D. Trimming pared 4 bases from V and 6 bases from J, leaving 12 bases between. CDR3 length: 14 amino acids. The germline gives CDR1 LGHDT, CDR2 YNNKEL (reference sequence). In DNA form, the CDR3 reads TGTGCCAGCAGCCGACAATCGGTCGCCGGGGAGCTGTTTTTT. Its translation is CASSRQSVAGELFF.

The V call is TRBV6-6, the J call TRBJ1-2; a weak D match, TRBD1 (6 bases). CDR1 and CDR2 from the germline V gene are MNHNY and SVGAGI (reference sequence). V gave up 6 bases and J gave up 4 bases, with 9 bases separating them. The CDR3 totals 12 residues. In DNA form, the CDR3 reads TGTGCCAGCAGAGGGGGGCTCTATGGCTACACCTTC. Translating it yields CASRGGLYGYTF.

The V and J genes are TRBV5-1 and TRBJ1-2; D not certain. Deletions cut 0 bases from V and 4 bases from J, with 7 bases between. Germline V gene data show CDR1 as SGHRS and CDR2 as YFSETQ. There are 13 residues in the CDR3. In DNA form, the CDR3 reads TGCGCCAGCAGCTTGGACATATTCTATGGCTACACCTTC. Translated: CASSLDIFYGYTF. The whole variable domain, filled in from reference TRBV5-1 and TRBJ1-2, reads KAGVTQTPRYLIKTRGQQVTLSCSPISGHRSVSWYQQTPGQGLQFLFEYFSETQRNKGNFPGRFSGRQFSNSRSEMNVSTLELGDSALYLCASSLDIFYGYTFGSGTRLTVV.

This sequence joins TRBV4-2 and TRBJ2-7; no clear D gene. Germline CDR1 reads LGHNA; CDR2 reads YNFKEQ. Trimming removed 1 base at V and 0 bases at J, with 7 bases between. The CDR3 is made up of 14 amino acids. In nucleotides, the CDR3 is TGTGCCAGCAGCCAAGTCACCAGCTCCTACGAGCAGTACTTC. It encodes CASSQVTSSYEQYF.

This clonotype was picked up many times. The CDR3 nucleotides are TGCAGTGCTAGAGATCGGTCCGGCCCCTCTTATAGCAATCAGCCCCAGCATTTT. Protein sequence: CSARDRSGPSYSNQPQHF. This rearrangement joins TRBV20-1 to TRBJ1-5; D ambiguous. CDR1 is DFQATT, CDR2 SNEGSKA, per germline (reference sequence). V lost 0 bases and J lost 0, with 18 bases in between. The CDR3 length is 18 residues.

This chain links TRBV14 with TRBJ2-5; 13 bases align to TRBD2. V was pared by 3 bases and J by 5 bases, with 6 bases of the junction left unmatched. Looked up from germline, CDR1 is SGHDN and CDR2 is FVKESK. CDR3 length: 16 residues. CDR3 amino acids: CASSQPLAGGLETQYF. Here the CDR3 DNA reads TGTGCCAGCAGCCAGCCACTAGCGGGAGGGCTGGAGACCCAGTACTTC.

This clonotype appeared a few times. V is TRBV4-3 and J is TRBJ1-1; TRBD1 matches at 8 bases. V lost 0 bases and J lost 12; bases outside the gene matches: 12. Germline CDR1 and CDR2: LGHNA and YSLEER. The CDR3 length is 15 residues. In DNA form, the CDR3 reads TGCGCCAGCAGCCAAGATCGCCCCAGGACAGGGCCAACTTTCTTT. It specifies CASSQDRPRTGPTFF.

This clonotype has ten or more counts. The rearrangement links TRBV7-3 to TRBJ2-2; D call uncertain. Germline values: CDR1 SGHTA, CDR2 FQGTGA. This CDR3 region has 14 residues. The V and J ends lost 2 bases and 3 bases respectively, with 7 bases between them. DNA for the CDR3: TGTGCCAGCAGCTTATCCCGCGACACCGGGGAGCTGTTTTTT. This translates into CASSLSRDTGELFF.

This clonotype appeared many times. The genes are TRBV3-1 and TRBJ2-5; no clear D gene. The V end was cut by 0 bases, the J end by 7 bases, with 0 bases between. This CDR3 spans 10 amino acids. CDR1 and CDR2 from the germline V gene are LGHDT and YNNKEL (reference sequence). CDR3: CASSQETQYF. In nucleotides, the CDR3 is TGTGCCAGCAGCCAAGAGACCCAGTACTTC.

This chain connects TRBV4-1 to TRBJ2-4, with D possibly being TRBD2 (6 bases). Germline V lookup: CDR1 MGHRA, CDR2 YSYEKL. Trimming pared 1 base from V and 6 bases from J, leaving 19 bases between. The CDR3 consists of 17 residues. CDR3 nucleotides: TGCGCCAGCAGCCAAGTTTTCCTTGGGGGGACCTTAAACATTCAGTACTTC. It specifies CASSQVFLGGTLNIQYF.

This chain's CDR3 is CAISPQASGTDTQYF. In nucleotides, the CDR3 is TGTGCCATCAGCCCCCAAGCTAGCGGCACAGATACGCAGTATTTT. The chain joins TRBV10-3 to TRBJ2-3, with a possible D match to TRBD2 (6 bases). Germline CDR1 and CDR2: ENHRY and SYGVKD. There are 15 residues in the CDR3. The V gene lost 6 bases and the J gene lost 1 base, with 14 bases spanning the gap.

This clonotype was seen a few times. V is TRBV20-1 and J is TRBJ2-2, with D perhaps being TRBD1 or TRBD2 (6 bases each). The CDR3 runs to 13 residues. Per the germline V gene, CDR1 is DFQATT and CDR2 is SNEGSKA (reference sequence). Trimming shortened V by 3 bases and J by 4 bases, and 9 bases separated the two germline ends. CDR3 sequence: CSASEGGTGELFF. CDR3 nucleotides: TGCAGTGCTAGTGAGGGGGGCACCGGGGAGCTGTTTTTT.